This paragraph covers one T cell receptor (beta chain) sequence. The target antigen is unknown. RNA transcripts provided the source from which TCR beta CDR3 regions were amplified. HTBI primers were used for first-round RT-PCR of the TCR CDR3. TCRdb analysed the multiplex PCR reads with MiXCR anew, one entry per CDR3 protein. This table has hundreds of thousands of distinct CDR3 sequences, around 13% appearing once. A NOSPECS grade of at least 4, a Clinical Activity Score of at least 3 and duration under 3 months were recorded in ophthalmopathy patients. V was clipped by 4 bases and J by 8 bases, with 14 bases between them. Germline V gives CDR1 SEHNR, CDR2 FQNEAQ (reference sequence). This CDR3 has 13 amino acids. These data are taken from a study of T cells in Graves' hyperthyroidism and ophthalmopathy. The study's findings and limits: A model of 13 V-J pairs discriminated ophthalmopathy from stable hyperthyroidism. Progression to ophthalmopathy was predicted a median of roughly 6.6 months early.

The V and J genes are TRBV7-9 and TRBJ1-2, with D perhaps TRBD1 (6 bases). Sequencing was done on a sample of blood. The origin of this receptor is a woman aged 50 to 60 with Graves' ophthalmopathy. The CDR3 nucleotides are TGTGCCAGCAGCTCCAGGGGAGGAGGGGGCTACACCTTC. Its protein is CASSSRGGGGYTF.